This T cell receptor beta chain was retrieved from a study of blood T cells in healthy people across ages. General study results and limits: Per million T cells, the diversity of TCR beta decreased roughly linearly as age advanced. Expanded clonotype shifts may have been confounded, as the donors had an unknown CMV status.

The authors ran a second PCR of about 7 to 12 cycles using a sample-barcoded 5' primer and a J-beta primer mix. Sequencing yielded, for each sample, at least 2.5 million paired-end reads carrying CDR3. Each CDR3 protein gets one entry after TCRdb re-called the 5' RACE reads with MiXCR. Found here are 1,500,000 or so distinct CDR3 sequences, approximately 43% of them singletons; the top ten hold 4%. The CDR3 sequence is 13 residues long. CDR1 is LGHDT and CDR2 is YNNKEL in the germline V gene (reference sequence). As to this clonotype: Its antigen is undetermined.

Total RNA amounts of at least 6 micrograms were extracted per sample. The receptor was isolated from a woman between 18 and 29 years old in good health. The sample was blood. The chain recombines TRBV3-1 with TRBJ2-4; D is unresolved. Matching the DNA end better, TRBJ2-7 makes the J call doubtful. CDR3 loop: CASSRWEAYEQYF. In DNA form, the CDR3 reads TGTGCCAGCAGCCGATGGGAAGCCTACGAGCAGTACTTC.